This T cell receptor (beta chain) was captured in a study of shared clonotypes between healthy human individuals. Study details: Per donor, CD8 memory used one plate, CD8 naive used two, CD4 memory used three and CD4 naive used three.

Findings of the study overall: Only blood samples were collected, and tissue repertoires likely differ.

As for this clone: The antigen is unknown. The sample carries other DNA sequences with the same CDR3.

The V and J ends lost 4 bases and 2 bases respectively, with 6 bases between them. The CDR3 totals 11 residues. CDR1 is SQVTM, CDR2 ANQGSEA, per germline. Healthy adults negative for HIV, lacking recent acute infections or vaccinations, served as donors. Each cell subset's genomic DNA was divided evenly among several immunoSEQ plates. The method was immunoSEQ multiplex PCR; TCRdb's version includes in-frame clones alone and lacks a portion of them. The sample contains millions of clones, approximately 95% of which appear only once. The specimen sequenced was naive CD4+ T cells sorted from blood. Documented subset: CD45RA+ positively selected. The chain carries TRBV29-1 and TRBJ2-7; a possible D gene is TRBD2 (6 bases). This sequence was found in a man between 18 and 35 years old in good health. CDR3 loop: CSVGGAYEQYF. The CDR3 DNA sequence: TGCAGCGTTGGGGGGGCCTACGAGCAGTACTTC.